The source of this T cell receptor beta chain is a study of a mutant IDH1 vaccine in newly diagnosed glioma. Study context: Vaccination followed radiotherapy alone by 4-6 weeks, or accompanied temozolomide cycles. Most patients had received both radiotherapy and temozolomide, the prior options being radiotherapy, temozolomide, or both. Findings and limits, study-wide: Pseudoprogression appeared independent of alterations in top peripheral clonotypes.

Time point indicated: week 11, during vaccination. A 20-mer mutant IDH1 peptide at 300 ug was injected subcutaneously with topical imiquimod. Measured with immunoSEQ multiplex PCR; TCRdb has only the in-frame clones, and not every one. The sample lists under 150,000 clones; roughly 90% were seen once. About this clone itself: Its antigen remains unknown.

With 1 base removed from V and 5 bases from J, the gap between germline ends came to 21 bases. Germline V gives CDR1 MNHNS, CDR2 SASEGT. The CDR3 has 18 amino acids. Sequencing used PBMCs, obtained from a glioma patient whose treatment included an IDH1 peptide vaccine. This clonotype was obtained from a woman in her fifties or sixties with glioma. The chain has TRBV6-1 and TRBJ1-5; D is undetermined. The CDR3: CASSEGLRAPLLDQPQHF. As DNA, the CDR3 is TGTGCCAGCAGTGAAGGCCTGAGGGCCCCCTTACTCGATCAGCCCCAGCATTTT.